These T cell receptor beta chains were read from a single sample in a study of cytomegalovirus exposure and HLA in healthy donors. Clones were sequenced by immunoSEQ multiplex PCR, and TCRdb holds only the in-frame ones, with some missing. The sample gives about 59,000 clones, around 83% of which show up once; 1.6% is in the top ten. The sample taken for sequencing was PBMCs. These receptors all come from a human donor in good health. The CDR3 runs from the conserved cysteine through the conserved F or W. The order of the fields is D gene, clone size, V gene, J gene, CDR3 DNA, CDR3 protein. D genes are given only for firm matches. Clone size, where shown, is once, few, many, or a class for clones that have expanded.

>TRBD1|.|TRBV28|TRBJ1-2
TGTGCCAGCAGCCATCAACAGGGGGTCGACTATGGCTACACCTTC
CASSHQQGVDYGYTF
>.|.|TRBV19|TRBJ1-1
TGTGCCAGTAGGGGCGACAGGACGAACACTGAAGCTTTCTTT
CASRGDRTNTEAFF
>TRBD1|.|TRBV7-9|TRBJ1-1
TGTGCCAGCAGCCCGACAGGGGTCATGAACACTGAAGCTTTCTTT
CASSPTGVMNTEAFF
>.|.|TRBV30|TRBJ1-1
TGTGCCTGGATGAGGGGGGGTAAAGGGAACACTGAAGCTTTCTTT
CAWMRGGKGNTEAFF
>.|.|TRBV28|TRBJ1-2
TGTGCCAGCAGTTTGTCGGCAGGGTATGGCTACACCTTC
CASSLSAGYGYTF
>.|.|TRBV30|TRBJ2-2
TGTGCCTGGAGTGTACTAGTGAACACCGGGGAGCTGTTTTTT
CAWSVLVNTGELFF
>.|.|TRBV7-9|TRBJ1-1
TGTGCCAGCAGCCAAAGGGAGTCCGAAGCTTTCTTT
CASSQRESEAFF
>.|.|TRBV6-5|TRBJ1-2
TGTGCCAGCCTGGATAGGAGACGTATCTCTTTTGGCTACACCTTC
CASLDRRRISFGYTF
>TRBD2|.|TRBV7-2|TRBJ2-2
TGTGCCAGCAGCTCCTTAGCGGGGATCACAACCGGGGAGCTGTTTTTT
CASSSLAGITTGELFF
>TRBD2|.|TRBV5-1|TRBJ2-1
TGCGCCAGCAGAGCCGGGACTAGTGTTATCAATGAGCAGTTCTTC
CASRAGTSVINEQFF
>.|.|TRBV4-1|TRBJ2-7
TGCGCCAGCAGCCAAGTTTCTATAGGGGGCGAGCAGTACTTC
CASSQVSIGGEQYF
>TRBD2|.|TRBV6-1|TRBJ2-1
TGTGCCAGCAGTGAAGAGGGGCAGGGACTAGCGGTCCCTGAGCAGTTCTTC
CASSEEGQGLAVPEQFF
>.|once|TRBV9|TRBJ2-3
TGTGCCAGCAGCGTCACGGGACACCCCACAGATACGCAGTATTTT
CASSVTGHPTDTQYF
>TRBD1|.|TRBV2|TRBJ2-5
TGTGCCAGCAGTCGGGACAGTCAAGAGACCCAGTACTTC
CASSRDSQETQYF
>.|few|TRBV30|TRBJ1-5
TGTGCCTGGCAGACAGGCAGTGGGCAGCCCCAGCATTTT
CAWQTGSGQPQHF
>TRBD2|.|TRBV11-2|TRBJ2-3
TGTGCCAGCAGCTTAGTAGGGCGCGGTAGCGGGGTTAGCACAGATACGCAGTATTTT
CASSLVGRGSGVSTDTQYF
>.|.|TRBV5-1|TRBJ2-7
TGCGCCAGCAGCTTGGTGGCAGGAGGAAACTACGAGCAGTACTTC
CASSLVAGGNYEQYF
>TRBD2|.|TRBV18|TRBJ2-4
TGTGCCAGCTCGCTCCCACTAGCGGGGGGGCCCAAAAACATTCAGTACTTC
CASSLPLAGGPKNIQYF
>TRBD2|.|TRBV7-9|TRBJ2-5
TGTGCCAGCAGCTACCATAGCGGGGGGGAAGAGACCCAGTACTTC
CASSYHSGGEETQYF
>.|once|TRBV28|TRBJ1-1
TGTGCCAGCAGTCACCACTACAGGGACACTGAAGCTTTCTTT
CASSHHYRDTEAFF
>.|.|TRBV19|TRBJ2-3
TGTGCCAGTAGTATAGGAACAAACCCAGATACGCAGTATTTT
CASSIGTNPDTQYF
>.|.|TRBV19|TRBJ2-7
TGTGCCAGTAGTATATCGGGACTTCCGGGCGTCGACGAGCAGTACTTC
CASSISGLPGVDEQYF
>.|.|TRBV4-3|TRBJ2-7
TGCGCCAGCAGCCAAGGTTACGAGGGCCGCGAGCAGTACTTC
CASSQGYEGREQYF
>.|.|TRBV6-6|TRBJ1-1
TGTGCCAGCAGTTACGAGGGGGGGGCCTGGGAAGCTTTCTTT
CASSYEGGAWEAFF
>.|.|TRBV4-2|TRBJ2-3
TGTGCCAGCAGCCAAGCTGGACGGGAGTTCGCAGATACGCAGTATTTT
CASSQAGREFADTQYF
>.|.|TRBV7-2|TRBJ2-1
TGTGCCAGCAGCCGTACGAGCGACAATGAGCAGTTCTTC
CASSRTSDNEQFF
>.|.|TRBV11-3|TRBJ2-1
TGTGCCAGCAGCTTAGCTGGTGGGGGGACGTCCTACAATGAGCAGTTCTTC
CASSLAGGGTSYNEQFF
>TRBD1|once|TRBV28|TRBJ2-3
TGTGCCAGCAGTCCAGGGGGCGACACAGATACGCAGTATTTT
CASSPGGDTDTQYF
>.|.|TRBV28|TRBJ1-2
TGTGCCTTAGGTAGGGGTAGTGACTATGGCTACACCTTC
CALGRGSDYGYTF
>TRBD2|.|TRBV13|TRBJ2-7
TGTGCCAGCAGCTCTCTAGCGGGAACTCCCTACGAGCAGTACTTC
CASSSLAGTPYEQYF
>TRBD2|.|TRBV30|TRBJ2-3
TGTGCCTGGACTGGGACTAGCAGGGATACGCAGTATTTT
CAWTGTSRDTQYF
>.|.|TRBV11-2|TRBJ1-5
TGTGCCAGCAGCCCTAGTACGGTTAATCAGCCCCAGCATTTT
CASSPSTVNQPQHF
>.|.|TRBV6-4|TRBJ1-5
TGTGCCAGCACCTCCGGACGACAGGTGAGCAATCAGCCCCAGCATTTT
CASTSGRQVSNQPQHF
>.|.|TRBV6-6|TRBJ1-1
TGTGCCAGCAGTTACGGCGGGGTGGGGACTGAAGCTTTCTTT
CASSYGGVGTEAFF
>.|.|TRBV5-1|TRBJ2-3
TGCGCCAGCAGTTTAGTCACTCGCACAGATACGCAGTATTTT
CASSLVTRTDTQYF
>.|.|TRBV21-1|TRBJ2-7
TGTGCCAGCATTCTCCGGACAGGGACCTACGAGCAGTACTTC
CASILRTGTYEQYF
>.|few|TRBV7-9|TRBJ1-5
TGTGCCAGCAGCTTAGGCGGGAATAGCAATCAGCCCCAGCATTTT
CASSLGGNSNQPQHF
>.|.|TRBV4-2|TRBJ2-3
TGTGCCAGCAGCCCGGTCCCCGGCGGGGGCCCCACAGATACGCAGTATTTT
CASSPVPGGGPTDTQYF
>.|.|TRBV19|TRBJ2-7
TGTGCCAGTAGTAGGTCCGGGGGTTACGAGCAGTACTTC
CASSRSGGYEQYF
>.|few|TRBV6-6|TRBJ1-5
TGTGCCAGCAGTTACCAAAGCAATCAGCCCCAGCATTTT
CASSYQSNQPQHF
>TRBD1|medium-sized|TRBV4-3|TRBJ2-5
TGCGCCAGCAGCCAAGGGACAGGGAAACAAGAGACCCAGTACTTC
CASSQGTGKQETQYF
>.|.|TRBV11-2|TRBJ1-2
TGTGCCAGCAGCTCAAATCCTAACTATGGCTACACCTTC
CASSSNPNYGYTF
>.|.|TRBV28|TRBJ2-4
TGTGCCAGCAGCGTCGGGGGAAACATTCAGTACTTC
CASSVGGNIQYF
>TRBD1|.|TRBV2|TRBJ2-7
TGTGCCAGCACCTTGGGGACAGGGAGGTTATACGAGCAGTACTTC
CASTLGTGRLYEQYF
>.|.|TRBV27|TRBJ2-7
TGTGCCAGCAGTCCTGCCGGGGTCAGGGAGCAGTACTTC
CASSPAGVREQYF
>TRBD1|few|TRBV7-9|TRBJ2-1
TGTGCCAGCAGCTTAGCCGGGACAGGGGTCCACAATGAGCAGTTCTTC
CASSLAGTGVHNEQFF
>TRBD1|.|TRBV27|TRBJ2-5
TGTGCCAGCAGTCCCCTAGGACAGGGGCCCCCCGAGGTCCAAGAGACCCAGTACTTC
CASSPLGQGPPEVQETQYF
>TRBD1|.|TRBV11-3|TRBJ2-5
TGTGCCAGCAGCTATGGGACAGGGGGAGGGGAGACCCAGTACTTC
CASSYGTGGGETQYF